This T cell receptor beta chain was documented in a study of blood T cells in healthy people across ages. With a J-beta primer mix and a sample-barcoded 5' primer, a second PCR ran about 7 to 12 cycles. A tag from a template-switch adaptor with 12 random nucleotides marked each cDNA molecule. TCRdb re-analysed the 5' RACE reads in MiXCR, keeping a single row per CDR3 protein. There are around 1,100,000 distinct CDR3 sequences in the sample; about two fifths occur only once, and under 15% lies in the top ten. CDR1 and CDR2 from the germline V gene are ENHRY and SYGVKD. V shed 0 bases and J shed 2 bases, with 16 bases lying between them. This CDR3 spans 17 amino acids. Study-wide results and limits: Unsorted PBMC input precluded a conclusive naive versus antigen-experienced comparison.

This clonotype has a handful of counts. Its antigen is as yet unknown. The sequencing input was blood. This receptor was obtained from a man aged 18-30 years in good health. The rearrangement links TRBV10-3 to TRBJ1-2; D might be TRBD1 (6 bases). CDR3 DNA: TGTGCCATCAGTGAGTCGTCGGGAAGGGGGGAGAACTATGGCTACACCTTC. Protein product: CAISESSGRGENYGYTF.